A single sample gave rise to the 2 T cell receptor beta chains below, sequenced in a study of T cells in Graves' hyperthyroidism and ophthalmopathy. TCR beta CDR3 sequences were amplified from RNA transcripts. First-round RT-PCR targeting the TCR CDR3 was performed with the HTBI primer set. TCRdb reanalysed the multiplex PCR reads using MiXCR and keeps one entry per CDR3 protein. The repertoire consists of a few hundred thousand distinct CDR3 sequences, with around 43% occurring once and the leading ten covering around 47%. Sequenced sample: peripheral blood or thyroid tissue (not recorded which). The receptor set was obtained from an adult woman with Graves' disease, either hyperthyroidism or ophthalmopathy (not recorded which).

Details on this clonotype: The CDR3 ends on some other residue instead of the conserved phenylalanine or tryptophan, so this is likely a read error. J is TRBJ2-5 and V is TRBV15, with 7 bases aligning to TRBD2. The CDR3 contains 13 residues. Germline V CDR1 and CDR2: LNHNV, YYDKDF (reference sequence). The V gene end was trimmed by 6 bases and the J gene end by 4 bases; junction bases not matched to a gene: 5. The CDR3 loop reads CATRWGGGETQYC. In nucleotides, the CDR3 is TGTGCCACCAGATGGGGCGGGGGAGAGACCCAGTACTGC.

The rearrangement uses TRBV7-9 and TRBJ2-7; D gene unclear. The CDR3 loop spans 13 amino acids. CDR1 is SEHNR, CDR2 FQNEAQ, per germline (reference sequence). Trimming pared 3 bases from V and 5 bases from J, leaving 11 bases between. CDR3 residues: CASSFWSDDEQYF. The CDR3 DNA reads as TGTGCCAGCAGCTTCTGGTCTGACGACGAGCAGTACTTC.